These 8 T cell receptor beta chains were all obtained from the same sample, sequenced in a study of T cells in Graves' hyperthyroidism and ophthalmopathy. Amplification of TCR beta CDR3 regions used RNA as the template. HTBI primers were the set used in a first-round RT-PCR of the TCR CDR3. Each CDR3 protein is one row after TCRdb ran MiXCR on the multiplex PCR reads. The sample contains 650,000 to 700,000 distinct CDR3 sequences, 15% to 20% of which appear only once. Sequencing was carried out using blood. The receptors stem from a man aged 50-60 years with Graves' hyperthyroidism.

This clonotype was counted at least ten times. CDR3 DNA sequence: TGTGCCAGCAGCCAACAATTCTCTGGAAACACCATATATTTT. Residues: CASSQQFSGNTIYF. This chain connects TRBV14 to TRBJ1-3; no reliable D call. CDR1 SGHDN and CDR2 FVKESK come from the germline V gene. The germline V and J ends were trimmed by 2 bases and 0 bases, with 5 bases remaining between them. This CDR3 is built from 14 residues.

This chain uses TRBV10-1 with TRBJ2-2; D is uncertain. The germline V gene has CDR1 WNHNN and CDR2 SYGVQD (reference sequence). Trimming took off 5 bases at V and 7 bases at J, with 11 bases between the two ends. The CDR3 contains 13 residues. CDR3 in DNA: TGCGCCAGCAGTTCTACCCCCATCGGGGAGCTGTTTTTT. This translates into CASSSTPIGELFF.

In its sample, this clonotype was seen a few times. The chain couples TRBV6-9 to TRBJ2-7; maybe TRBD2 (5 bases). The germline V gene has CDR1 MNHGY and CDR2 SVAAGI. The V gene lost 3 bases and the J gene lost 2 bases, with 11 bases spanning the gap. The CDR3 runs 14 residues. This CDR3 reads CASSYPSPPYEQYF. The CDR3 region has the DNA TGTGCCAGCAGTTACCCTAGCCCCCCCTACGAGCAGTACTTC.

This chain connects TRBV29-1 to TRBJ2-2, with D tentatively TRBD1 or TRBD2 (5 bases each). There are 14 residues in the CDR3. V was shortened by 5 bases and J by 4 bases, with 14 bases between the two germline ends. CDR1 SQVTM and CDR2 ANQGSEA come from the germline V gene. The CDR3 sequence is CSVLGEEGTGELFF. CDR3 sequence (DNA): TGCAGCGTTTTGGGGGAAGAGGGCACCGGGGAGCTGTTTTTT.

This clonotype occurred many times. The V gene is TRBV7-2, the J gene TRBJ1-1; unclear D gene. This CDR3 spans 12 amino acids. CDR1 SGHTA and CDR2 FQGNSA come from the germline V gene. V gave up 6 bases and J gave up 5 bases, with 10 bases separating them. DNA of the CDR3: TGTGCCAGCAGTTTTGGGTGGACTGAAGCTTTCTTT. Residues: CASSFGWTEAFF. The entire variable domain, with the rest obtained from reference TRBV7-2 and TRBJ1-1, is as follows: GAGVSQSPSNKVTEKGKDVELRCDPISGHTALYWYRQSLGQGLEFLIYFQGNSAPDKSGLPSDRFSAERTGGSVSTLTIQRTQQEDSAVYLCASSFGWTEAFFGQGTRLTVV.

This clonotype was counted a few times. The chain uses TRBV30 and TRBJ1-4; no clear D. Deletions cut 1 base from V and 5 bases from J, with 20 bases between. This CDR3 has 17 residues. The germline V gene has CDR1 GTSNPN and CDR2 SVGIG (reference sequence). The CDR3 DNA is TGTGCCTGGAGTGCATTAGACATAGGCAAGAGGAATGAAAAACTGTTTTTT. Translation gives CAWSALDIGKRNEKLFF.

The chain employs TRBV6-1 and TRBJ1-6, with a tentative D call TRBD1 (6 bases). Germline assignment: CDR1 MNHNS and CDR2 SASEGT. Trimming took off 7 bases at V and 7 bases at J, with 23 bases between the two ends. The CDR3 totals 17 residues. The DNA of the CDR3 is TGTGCCAGCATCCGGAGACAGGCTACACCGAGCAATTCACCCCTCCACTTT. Translation: CASIRRQATPSNSPLHF.

This clonotype was observed many times. The rearrangement uses TRBV10-3 and TRBJ2-2; the match to TRBD1 covers 8 bases. V trimming: 6 bases; J trimming: 6 bases; junction bases outside the gene matches: 6. Germline values: CDR1 ENHRY, CDR2 SYGVKD. The CDR3 extends over 14 amino acids. The CDR3 sequence is CAIRADREAGELFF. The CDR3 DNA sequence: TGTGCCATCAGGGCGGACAGGGAGGCCGGGGAGCTGTTTTTT.